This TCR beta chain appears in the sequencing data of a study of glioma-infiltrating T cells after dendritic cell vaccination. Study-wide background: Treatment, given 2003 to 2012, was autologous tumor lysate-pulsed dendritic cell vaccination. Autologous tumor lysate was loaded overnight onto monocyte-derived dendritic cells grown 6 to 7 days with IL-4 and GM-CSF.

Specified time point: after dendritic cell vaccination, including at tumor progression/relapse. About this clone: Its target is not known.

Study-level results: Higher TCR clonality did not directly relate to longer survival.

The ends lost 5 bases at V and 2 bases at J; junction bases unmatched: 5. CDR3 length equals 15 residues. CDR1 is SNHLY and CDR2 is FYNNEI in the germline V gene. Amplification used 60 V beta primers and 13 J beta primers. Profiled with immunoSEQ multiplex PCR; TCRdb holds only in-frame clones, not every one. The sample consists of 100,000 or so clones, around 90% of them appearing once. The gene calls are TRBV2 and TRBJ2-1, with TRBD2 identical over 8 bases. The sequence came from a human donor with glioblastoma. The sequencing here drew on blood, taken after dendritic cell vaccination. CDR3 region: CASSSGLAAYNEQFF. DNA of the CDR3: TGTGCCAGCAGTTCCGGACTAGCCGCCTACAATGAGCAGTTCTTC. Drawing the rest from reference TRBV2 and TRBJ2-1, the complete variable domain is EPEVTQTPSHQVTQMGQEVILRCVPISNHLYFYWYRQILGQKVEFLVSFYNNEISEKSEIFDDQFSVERPDGSNFTLKIRSTKLEDSAMYFCASSSGLAAYNEQFFGPGTRLTVL.